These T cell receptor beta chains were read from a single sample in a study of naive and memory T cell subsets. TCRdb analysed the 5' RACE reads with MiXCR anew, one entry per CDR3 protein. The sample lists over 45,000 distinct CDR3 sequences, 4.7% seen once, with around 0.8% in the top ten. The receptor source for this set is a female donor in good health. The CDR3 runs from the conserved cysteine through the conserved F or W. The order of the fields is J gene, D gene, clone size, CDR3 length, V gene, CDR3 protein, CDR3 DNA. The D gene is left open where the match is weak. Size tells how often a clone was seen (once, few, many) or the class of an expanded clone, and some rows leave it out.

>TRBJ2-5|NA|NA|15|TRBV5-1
CASSLALSRGETQYF
TGCGCCAGCAGCTTGGCCCTATCTAGGGGAGAGACCCAGTACTTC
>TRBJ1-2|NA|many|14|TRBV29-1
CSVDRAGTNYGYTF
TGCAGCGTTGATCGTGCCGGGACTAACTATGGCTACACCTTC
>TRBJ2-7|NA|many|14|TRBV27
CASRDPRPPYEQYF
TGTGCCAGCAGGGATCCCCGTCCCCCCTACGAGCAGTACTTC
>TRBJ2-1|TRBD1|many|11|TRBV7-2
CASRTGVEQFF
TGTGCCAGCCGGACAGGGGTTGAGCAGTTCTTC
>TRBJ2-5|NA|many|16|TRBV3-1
CASSQANTGTQETQYF
TGTGCCAGCAGCCAAGCCAACACCGGGACTCAAGAGACCCAGTACTTC
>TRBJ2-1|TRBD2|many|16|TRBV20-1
CSAKPRTSGRVGEQFF
TGCAGTGCTAAACCCAGGACTAGCGGGAGAGTAGGCGAGCAGTTCTTC
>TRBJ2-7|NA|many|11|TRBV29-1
CSVEDRWEQYF
TGCAGCGTTGAAGATCGGTGGGAGCAGTACTTC
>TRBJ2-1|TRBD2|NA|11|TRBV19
CASRNSGGQFF
TGTGCCAGTAGGAATAGCGGGGGACAGTTCTTC
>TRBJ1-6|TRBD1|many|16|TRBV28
CASNDRGRSYNSPLHF
TGTGCCAGCAACGACAGGGGCCGCTCCTATAATTCACCCCTCCACTTT
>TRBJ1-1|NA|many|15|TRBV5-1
CASSSTTHAGTEAFF
TGCGCCAGCAGCTCAACGACTCACGCTGGCACTGAAGCTTTCTTT
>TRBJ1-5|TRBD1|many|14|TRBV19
CASSIATGNQPQHF
TGTGCCAGTAGTATCGCGACAGGGAATCAGCCCCAGCATTTT
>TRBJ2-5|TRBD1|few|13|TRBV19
CASRETGGQTQYF
TGTGCCAGTAGAGAGACAGGGGGGCAGACCCAGTACTTC
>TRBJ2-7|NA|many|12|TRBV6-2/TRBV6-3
CASNPTGYEQYF
TGTGCCAGCAACCCGACAGGCTACGAGCAGTACTTC
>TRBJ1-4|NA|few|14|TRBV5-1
CASSRQMGNEKLFF
TGCGCCAGCAGCCGACAGATGGGTAATGAAAAACTGTTTTTT
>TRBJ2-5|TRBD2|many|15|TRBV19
CASSLGTSGQETQYF
TGTGCCAGTAGCCTGGGGACTAGCGGACAAGAGACCCAGTACTTC
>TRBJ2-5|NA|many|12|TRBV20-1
CSAMASQETQYF
TGCAGTGCTATGGCATCTCAAGAGACCCAGTACTTC
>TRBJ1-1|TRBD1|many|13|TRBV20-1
CSAQGESNTEAFF
TGCAGTGCCCAGGGGGAAAGTAACACTGAAGCTTTCTTT
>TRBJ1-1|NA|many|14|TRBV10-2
CASRDNTGNTEAFF
TGCGCCAGCAGGGACAACACGGGGAACACTGAAGCTTTCTTT
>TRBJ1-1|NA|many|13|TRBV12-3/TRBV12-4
CASRDLGGPEAFF
TGTGCCAGCAGAGACCTTGGGGGTCCCGAAGCTTTCTTT
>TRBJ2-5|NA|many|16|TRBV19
CASSIALKGGRETQYF
TGTGCCAGTAGTATAGCCCTAAAAGGAGGGAGAGAGACCCAGTACTTC